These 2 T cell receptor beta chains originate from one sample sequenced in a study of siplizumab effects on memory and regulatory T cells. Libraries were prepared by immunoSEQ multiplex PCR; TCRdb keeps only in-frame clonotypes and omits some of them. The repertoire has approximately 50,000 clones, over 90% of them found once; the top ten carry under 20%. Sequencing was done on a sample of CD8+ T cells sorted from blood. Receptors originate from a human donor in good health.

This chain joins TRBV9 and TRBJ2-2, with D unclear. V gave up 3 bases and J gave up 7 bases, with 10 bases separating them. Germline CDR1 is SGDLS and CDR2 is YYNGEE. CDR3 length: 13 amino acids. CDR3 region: CASSAPLIGELFF. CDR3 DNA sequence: TGTGCCAGCAGCGCCCCGTTAATCGGGGAGCTGTTTTTT.

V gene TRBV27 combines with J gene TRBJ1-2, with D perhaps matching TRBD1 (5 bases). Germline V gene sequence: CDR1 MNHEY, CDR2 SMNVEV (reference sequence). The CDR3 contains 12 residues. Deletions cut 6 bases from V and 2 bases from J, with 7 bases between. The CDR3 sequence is CASSTGNYGYTF. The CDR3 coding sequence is TGTGCCAGCAGCACAGGAAACTATGGCTACACCTTC.